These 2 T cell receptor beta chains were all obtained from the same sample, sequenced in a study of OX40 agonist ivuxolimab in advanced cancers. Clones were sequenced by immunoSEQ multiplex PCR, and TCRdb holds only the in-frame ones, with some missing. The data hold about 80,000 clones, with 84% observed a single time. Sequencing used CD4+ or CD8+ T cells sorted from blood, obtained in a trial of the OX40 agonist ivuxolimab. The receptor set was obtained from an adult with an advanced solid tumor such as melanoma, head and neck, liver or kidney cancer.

Written as DNA, the CDR3 is TGTGCCAGCTCACCAAGGAGAGCTGAGGATGAAAAACTGTTTTTT. It translates to CASSPRRAEDEKLFF. V usage is TRBV18 and J usage is TRBJ1-4; no definite D call. Per germline, CDR1 KGHSH and CDR2 LQKENI. The CDR3 contains 15 residues. Deletions cut 2 bases from V and 6 bases from J, with 13 bases between. Variable domain in full (rest from reference TRBV18 and TRBJ1-4): NAGVMQNPRHLVRRRGQEARLRCSPMKGHSHVYWYRQLPEEGLKFMVYLQKENIIDESGMPKERFSAEFPKEGPSILRIQQVVRGDSAAYFCASSPRRAEDEKLFFGSGTQLSVL.

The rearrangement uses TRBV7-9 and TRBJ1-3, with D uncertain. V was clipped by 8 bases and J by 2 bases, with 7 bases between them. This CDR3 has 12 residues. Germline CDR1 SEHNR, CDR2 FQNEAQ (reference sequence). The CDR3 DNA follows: TGTGCCAGCCAGATGACTGGAAACACCATATATTTT. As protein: CASQMTGNTIYF.